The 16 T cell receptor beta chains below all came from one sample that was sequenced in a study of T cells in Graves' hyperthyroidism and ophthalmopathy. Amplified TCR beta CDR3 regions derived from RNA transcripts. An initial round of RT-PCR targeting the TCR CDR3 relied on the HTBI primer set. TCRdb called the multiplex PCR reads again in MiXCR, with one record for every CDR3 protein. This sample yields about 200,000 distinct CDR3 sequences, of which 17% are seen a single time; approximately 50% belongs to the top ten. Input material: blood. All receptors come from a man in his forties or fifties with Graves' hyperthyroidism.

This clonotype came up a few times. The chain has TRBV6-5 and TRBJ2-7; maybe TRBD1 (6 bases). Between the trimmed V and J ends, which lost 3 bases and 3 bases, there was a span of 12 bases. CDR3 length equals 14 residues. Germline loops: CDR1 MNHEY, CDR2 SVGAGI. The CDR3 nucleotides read TGTGCCAGCAGTTATGAACAGGGCGGCTACGAGCAGTACTTC. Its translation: CASSYEQGGYEQYF.

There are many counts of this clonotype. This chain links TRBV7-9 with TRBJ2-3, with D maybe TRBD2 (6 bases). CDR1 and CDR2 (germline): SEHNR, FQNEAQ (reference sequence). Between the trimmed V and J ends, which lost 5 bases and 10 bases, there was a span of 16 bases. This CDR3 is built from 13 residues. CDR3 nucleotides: TGTGCCAGCAGCGGCGGGACCTTCAGCTCGCAGTATTTT. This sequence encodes CASSGGTFSSQYF.

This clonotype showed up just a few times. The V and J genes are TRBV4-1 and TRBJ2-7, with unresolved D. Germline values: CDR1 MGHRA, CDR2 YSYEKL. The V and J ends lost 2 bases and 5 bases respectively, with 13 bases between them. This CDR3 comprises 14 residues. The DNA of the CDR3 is TGCGCCAGCAGCCAAAGGGAAGGGTCCCACGAGCAGTACTTC. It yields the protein CASSQREGSHEQYF.

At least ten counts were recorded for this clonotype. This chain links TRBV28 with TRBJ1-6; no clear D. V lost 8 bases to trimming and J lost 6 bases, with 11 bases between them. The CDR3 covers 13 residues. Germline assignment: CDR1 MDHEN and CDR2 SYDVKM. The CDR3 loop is CASSKWGNSPLHF. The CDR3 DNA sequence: TGTGCCAGCTCAAAGTGGGGTAATTCACCCCTCCACTTT. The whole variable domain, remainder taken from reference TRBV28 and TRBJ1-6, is DVKVTQSSRYLVKRTGEKVFLECVQDMDHENMFWYRQDPGLGLRLIYFSYDVKMKEKGDIPEGYSVSREKKERFSLILESASTNQTSMYLCASSKWGNSPLHFGNGTRLTVT.

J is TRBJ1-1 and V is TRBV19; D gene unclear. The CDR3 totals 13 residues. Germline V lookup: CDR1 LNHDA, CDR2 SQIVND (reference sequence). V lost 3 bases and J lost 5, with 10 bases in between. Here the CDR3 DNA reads TGTGCCAGTAGTATGCGCGGAATTACTGAAGCTTTCTTT. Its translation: CASSMRGITEAFF.

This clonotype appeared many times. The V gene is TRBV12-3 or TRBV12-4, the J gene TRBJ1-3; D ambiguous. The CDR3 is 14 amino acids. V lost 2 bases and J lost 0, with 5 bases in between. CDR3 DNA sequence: TGTGCCAGCAGTTTACGGGGCTCTGGAAACACCATATATTTT. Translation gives CASSLRGSGNTIYF.

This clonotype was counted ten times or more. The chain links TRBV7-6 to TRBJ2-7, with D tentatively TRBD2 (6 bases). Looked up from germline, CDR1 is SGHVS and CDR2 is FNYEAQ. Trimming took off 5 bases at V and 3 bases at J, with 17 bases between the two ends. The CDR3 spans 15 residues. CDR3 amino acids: CASSPGGLPDYEQYF. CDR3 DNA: TGTGCCAGCAGCCCTGGGGGACTTCCGGACTACGAGCAGTACTTC.

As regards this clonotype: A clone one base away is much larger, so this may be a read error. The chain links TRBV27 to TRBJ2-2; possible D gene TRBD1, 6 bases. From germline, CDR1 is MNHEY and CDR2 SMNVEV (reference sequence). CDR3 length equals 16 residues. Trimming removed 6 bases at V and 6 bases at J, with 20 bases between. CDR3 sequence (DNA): TGTGCCAGCAGCTTGGGACACCCAATTTACGCCGGGGAGCTGTTTTTT. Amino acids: CASSLGHPIYAGELFF.

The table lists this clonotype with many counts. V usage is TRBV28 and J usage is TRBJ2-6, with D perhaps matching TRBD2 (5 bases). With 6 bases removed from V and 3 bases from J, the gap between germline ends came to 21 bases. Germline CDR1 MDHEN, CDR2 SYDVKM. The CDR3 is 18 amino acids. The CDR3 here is CASRHTPGRAGGANVLTF. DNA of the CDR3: TGTGCCAGCAGGCACACCCCGGGAAGGGCAGGTGGGGCCAACGTCCTGACTTTC.

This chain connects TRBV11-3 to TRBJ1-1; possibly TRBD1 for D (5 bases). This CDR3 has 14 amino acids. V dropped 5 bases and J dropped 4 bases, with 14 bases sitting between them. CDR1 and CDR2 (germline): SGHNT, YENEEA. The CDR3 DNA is TGTGCCAGCAGCCCGAGTACAGGAAGCACTGAAGCTTTCTTT. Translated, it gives CASSPSTGSTEAFF.

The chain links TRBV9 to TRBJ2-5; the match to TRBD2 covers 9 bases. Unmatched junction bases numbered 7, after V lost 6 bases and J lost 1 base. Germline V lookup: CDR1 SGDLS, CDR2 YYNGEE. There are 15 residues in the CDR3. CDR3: CASTRAGGSQETQYF. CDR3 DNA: TGTGCCAGCACCCGAGCGGGAGGATCCCAAGAGACCCAGTACTTC.

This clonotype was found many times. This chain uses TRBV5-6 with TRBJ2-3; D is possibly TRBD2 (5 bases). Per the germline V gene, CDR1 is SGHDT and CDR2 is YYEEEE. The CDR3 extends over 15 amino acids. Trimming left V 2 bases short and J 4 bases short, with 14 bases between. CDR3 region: CASSFGERKADTQYF. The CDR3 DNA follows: TGTGCCAGCAGCTTCGGGGAGCGGAAGGCAGATACGCAGTATTTT.

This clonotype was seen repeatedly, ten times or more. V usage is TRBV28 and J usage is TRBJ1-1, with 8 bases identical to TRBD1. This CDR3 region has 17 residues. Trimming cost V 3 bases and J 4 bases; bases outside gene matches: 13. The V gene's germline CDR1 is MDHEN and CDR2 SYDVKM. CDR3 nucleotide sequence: TGTGCCAGCAGTTTCTATCAAACAGGGGGAGATGGCACTGAAGCTTTCTTT. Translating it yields CASSFYQTGGDGTEAFF. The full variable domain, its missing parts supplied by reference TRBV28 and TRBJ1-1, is DVKVTQSSRYLVKRTGEKVFLECVQDMDHENMFWYRQDPGLGLRLIYFSYDVKMKEKGDIPEGYSVSREKKERFSLILESASTNQTSMYLCASSFYQTGGDGTEAFFGQGTRLTVV.

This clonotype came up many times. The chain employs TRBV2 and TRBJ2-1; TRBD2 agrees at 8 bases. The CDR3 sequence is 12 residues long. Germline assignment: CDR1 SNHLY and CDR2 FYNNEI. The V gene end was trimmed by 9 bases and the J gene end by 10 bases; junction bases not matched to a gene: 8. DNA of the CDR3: TGTGCCAGGGGGGAGCGGGAGAAGGAGCAGTTCTTC. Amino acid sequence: CARGEREKEQFF.

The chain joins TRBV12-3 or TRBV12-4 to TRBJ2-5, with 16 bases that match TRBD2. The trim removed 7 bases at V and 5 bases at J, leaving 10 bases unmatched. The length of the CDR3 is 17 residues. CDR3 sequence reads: CASTPGTSGRAGETQYF. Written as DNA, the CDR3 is TGTGCCAGCACCCCTGGGACTAGCGGGAGGGCCGGGGAGACCCAGTACTTC.

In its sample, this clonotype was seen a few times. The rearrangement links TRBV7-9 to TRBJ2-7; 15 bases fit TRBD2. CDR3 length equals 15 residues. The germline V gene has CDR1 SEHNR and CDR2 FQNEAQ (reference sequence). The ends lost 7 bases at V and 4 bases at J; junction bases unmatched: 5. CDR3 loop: CASNGLAGGEYEQYF. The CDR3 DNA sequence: TGTGCCAGCAACGGACTAGCGGGAGGGGAGTACGAGCAGTACTTC.